Listed below are T cell receptor beta chains from one sample, sequenced in a study of blood T cell repertoires in COVID-19. The protocol was immunoSEQ multiplex PCR, while the TCRdb copy is restricted to in-frame clones and leaves out a portion. The data contain 90,000 to 140,000 clones, 81% of them singletons. Sequencing was done on a sample of peripheral blood. Receptors originate from an elderly man with acute or convalescent COVID-19. Each CDR3 is given without its conserved first and last residue.

length,V,J,CDR3
13,TRBV24-1,TRBJ2-3,ATQDAGERTDTQY
12,TRBV27,TRBJ2-5,ASSLQGNQETQY
12,TRBV30,TRBJ2-3,AWSPSSSTDTQY
12,TRBV15,TRBJ2-4,ATSRGGQKNIQY
13,TRBV28,TRBJ1-5,ASSISGGSNQPQH
13,TRBV5-8,TRBJ2-1,ASSLGGRVGNEQF
10,TRBV29-1,TRBJ2-3,SVEGLVSTQY
14,TRBV19,TRBJ1-1,ASSIGAGQGHTEAF
10,TRBV18,TRBJ2-7,ASSPSPYEQY
11,TRBV4-1,TRBJ1-5,ASSVPGNQPQH
10,TRBV28,TRBJ2-1,ASSRLSSEQF
9,TRBV29-1,TRBJ2-1,SGNDNTEQF
11,TRBV12-3/TRBV12-4,TRBJ2-7,ASSLWGLYEQY
14,TRBV9,TRBJ2-7,ASSPGLAGGAYEQY
13,TRBV19,TRBJ2-7,ASSRDSPSSYEQY
13,TRBV12-5,TRBJ2-2,ASGRVQGSHGELF
11,TRBV7-8,TRBJ1-6,ASSLVPDSPLH
13,TRBV27,TRBJ2-5,ASSVLRQGAETQY